The 26 T cell receptor beta chains below all came from one sample that was sequenced in a study of shared clonotypes between healthy human individuals. Using immunoSEQ multiplex PCR, the repertoire was profiled, and TCRdb retains in-frame clones only, with some absent. Among 2 million to 2.5 million clones listed, 90% to 95% were seen once. The sample comprised naive CD4+ T cells from PBMCs. Stated subset: CD45RA+ positively selected. The receptors originated from a young man in good health. Some clones in this sample may be carry-over from other donors' samples.

This clone was seen more than once but under ten times. The rearrangement links TRBV28 to TRBJ1-5; D might be TRBD1 (5 bases). This CDR3 has 13 amino acids. V was cut by 11 bases and J by 7 bases, with 18 bases left in between. Germline lookup yields CDR1 MDHEN and CDR2 SYDVKM. CDR3 loop: CALRSRGDQPQHF. The CDR3 DNA reads as TGTGCCCTTCGGAGTCGGGGGGACCAGCCCCAGCATTTT.

V gene TRBV18 combines with J gene TRBJ1-1; D remains unclear. V was clipped by 3 bases and J by 8 bases, with 16 bases between them. The germline V gene has CDR1 KGHSH and CDR2 LQKENI. The CDR3 totals 14 residues. CDR3 sequence (DNA): TGTGCCAGCTCACCGCAACGGGCTGCACCGGAAGCTTTCTTT. This sequence encodes CASSPQRAAPEAFF.

The table lists this clone with a count of one. V and J are TRBV4-1 and TRBJ2-1; D perhaps matches TRBD1 (5 bases). This CDR3 region has 15 residues. CDR1 is MGHRA and CDR2 is YSYEKL in the germline V gene. V was cut by 2 bases and J by 0 bases, with 8 bases left in between. The CDR3 DNA follows: TGCGCCAGCAGCCAACAGGGTGGCTCCTACAATGAGCAGTTCTTC. It yields the protein CASSQQGGSYNEQFF.

This clone was picked up one time. V usage is TRBV27 and J usage is TRBJ2-7, with 11 bases lining up with TRBD2. This CDR3 region has 15 residues. V lost 4 bases, J lost 5 bases, and 7 bases stayed unmatched. Germline V gene data show CDR1 as MNHEY and CDR2 as SMNVEV (reference sequence). CDR3 sequence reads: CASSYRLAGPNEQYF. The CDR3 DNA is TGTGCCAGCAGTTACCGACTAGCGGGACCCAACGAGCAGTACTTC.

This clone was seen a single time. The chain combines TRBV5-4 with TRBJ2-3, with TRBD2 identical over 14 bases. With 4 bases clipped from V and 4 bases from J, the junction kept 8 bases outside the gene matches. Germline V gene sequence: CDR1 SGHNT, CDR2 YYREEE (reference sequence). The CDR3 is 17 residues long. The CDR3 DNA reads as TGTGCCAGCAGCCAAGGGACTAGCGGGAGATTCTCAGATACGCAGTATTTT. Its protein product is CASSQGTSGRFSDTQYF. Drawing the rest from reference TRBV5-4 and TRBJ2-3, the complete variable domain is ETGVTQSPTHLIKTRGQQVTLRCSSQSGHNTVSWYQQALGQGPQFIFQYYREEENGRGNFPPRFSGLQFPNYSSELNVNALELDDSALYLCASSQGTSGRFSDTQYFGPGTRLTVL.

V usage is TRBV20-1 and J usage is TRBJ2-4; 7 positions agree with TRBD2. V lost 3 bases and J lost 11; bases outside the gene matches: 4. CDR1 DFQATT and CDR2 SNEGSKA come from the germline V gene (reference sequence). The CDR3 loop spans 11 amino acids. The CDR3 sequence: CSARPGGVQYF. The CDR3, as DNA: TGCAGTGCTAGGCCGGGGGGTGTTCAGTACTTC.

Regarding this clone: The sample carries other DNA sequences with the same CDR3. V usage is TRBV7-3 and J usage is TRBJ2-1; possible D gene TRBD1, 6 bases. Germline V CDR1 and CDR2: SGHTA, FQGTGA. V gave up 4 bases and J gave up 5 bases, with 9 bases separating them. CDR3 length equals 13 residues. The CDR3 here is CASSSDRDNEQFF. The CDR3 bases are TGTGCCAGCAGCTCGGACAGAGACAATGAGCAGTTCTTC.

Comments on this clone: Other DNA sequences within the sample encode an identical CDR3. This sequence joins TRBV9 and TRBJ1-5; no clear D. Trimming cost V 0 bases and J 6 bases, with 7 bases left between them. There are 13 residues in the CDR3. The V gene's germline CDR1 is SGDLS and CDR2 YYNGEE. CDR3 amino acids: CASSVDGGQPQHF. The CDR3 bases are TGTGCCAGCAGCGTAGATGGTGGTCAGCCCCAGCATTTT.

The chain couples TRBV27 to TRBJ2-1, with D possibly matching TRBD1 (6 bases). Germline V CDR1 and CDR2: MNHEY, SMNVEV (reference sequence). The CDR3 runs to 14 residues. V dropped 10 bases and J dropped 6 bases, with 19 bases sitting between them. This CDR3 reads CANKNRVGFNEQFF. The DNA for the CDR3 is TGTGCCAACAAAAACAGGGTTGGTTTCAATGAGCAGTTCTTC.

This clone was observed a handful of times. This sequence joins TRBV29-1 and TRBJ1-1; D gene unclear. This CDR3 has 13 amino acids. Trimming removed 6 bases from V and 8 bases from J, with 19 bases in between. Germline CDR1 reads SQVTM; CDR2 reads ANQGSEA. DNA for the CDR3: TGCAGCGTCGGATTACAAGGGAATGGGGAAGCTTTCTTT. Translating gives CSVGLQGNGEAFF.

For this clone: Other DNA sequences in this specimen translate into the identical CDR3. The V and J genes are TRBV7-9 and TRBJ1-1; possible D gene TRBD1, 6 bases. CDR3 length: 14 amino acids. Germline lookup yields CDR1 SEHNR and CDR2 FQNEAQ (reference sequence). Trimming took off 3 bases at V and 1 base at J, with 9 bases between the two ends. In nucleotides, the CDR3 is TGTGCCAGCAGCTTTGGGGGGCGGAACACTGAAGCTTTCTTT. Residues: CASSFGGRNTEAFF.

The chain uses TRBV18 and TRBJ2-1, with 7 bases matching TRBD2. Germline CDR1 KGHSH, CDR2 LQKENI. CDR3 size: 14 residues. J lost 4 bases, V lost 6 bases, and 6 bases had no gene match. In DNA form, the CDR3 reads TGTGCCAGCTCCCCGAGGACTAGGTACAATGAGCAGTTCTTC. The encoded protein is CASSPRTRYNEQFF.

The chain links TRBV7-2 to TRBJ2-3, with TRBD2 matching over 11 bases. V lost 4 bases and J lost 4; bases outside the gene matches: 7. The CDR3 has 16 amino acids. Germline V gives CDR1 SGHTA, CDR2 FQGNSA. This CDR3 is CASSSYSGRGADTQYF. In nucleotides, the CDR3 is TGTGCCAGCAGCTCCTATAGCGGGAGGGGGGCAGATACGCAGTATTTT.

A single count supports this clone. The chain employs TRBV5-4 and TRBJ2-7; perhaps D is TRBD1 or TRBD2 (5 bases each). V lost 0 bases and J lost 1, with 17 bases in between. CDR1 is SGHNT and CDR2 is YYREEE in the germline V gene (reference sequence). This CDR3 region has 17 residues. The CDR3 loop is CASSLGAGDPRSYEQYF. The CDR3, as DNA: TGTGCCAGCAGCTTGGGAGCCGGGGACCCCCGGTCCTACGAGCAGTACTTC.

Regarding this clone: Other DNA sequences in this sample translate to the same CDR3. The J gene is TRBJ2-2, the V gene TRBV7-2; D remains unclear. The CDR3 length is 14 residues. Germline CDR1 and CDR2: SGHTA and FQGNSA. Trimming stripped 5 bases from V and 1 base from J, with 8 bases between. CDR3 residues: CASSLLRNTGELFF. Written as DNA, the CDR3 is TGTGCCAGCAGCCTGTTACGGAACACCGGGGAGCTGTTTTTT. The full variable domain, in which reference TRBV7-2 and TRBJ2-2 provide the parts outside the CDR3, is GAGVSQSPSNKVTEKGKDVELRCDPISGHTALYWYRQSLGQGLEFLIYFQGNSAPDKSGLPSDRFSAERTGGSVSTLTIQRTQQEDSAVYLCASSLLRNTGELFFGEGSRLTVL.

This chain uses TRBV30 with TRBJ1-2; D unclear. CDR3 length: 16 amino acids. Trimming took off 6 bases at V and 0 bases at J, with 20 bases between the two ends. Germline loops: CDR1 GTSNPN, CDR2 SVGIG (reference sequence). CDR3 protein: CACTFQRRGSNYGYTF. For the CDR3, the DNA is TGTGCCTGTACCTTCCAACGACGCGGTTCTAACTATGGCTACACCTTC.

The gene calls are TRBV19 and TRBJ1-2; perhaps TRBD1 as D (5 bases). The CDR3 covers 16 residues. Trimming cost V 5 bases and J 4 bases, with 20 bases left between them. Germline CDR1 LNHDA, CDR2 SQIVND (reference sequence). CDR3: CASSLLGDGLSYGYTF. DNA for the CDR3: TGTGCCAGTAGTCTCCTGGGGGACGGACTCTCCTATGGCTACACCTTC.

This chain connects TRBV7-9 to TRBJ1-2; the D gene is possibly TRBD1 (5 bases). Germline CDR1 reads SEHNR; CDR2 reads FQNEAQ (reference sequence). The CDR3 sequence is 16 residues long. V lost 0 bases and J 0 bases, leaving 11 bases between the germline ends. CDR3 protein: CASSLARGGSNYGYTF. The CDR3 DNA follows: TGTGCCAGCAGCTTAGCCCGGGGGGGGTCTAACTATGGCTACACCTTC.

This clone was observed once. DNA of the CDR3: TGTGCCAGCAGCCCGGGGGGGGTTGGCACTGAAGCTTTCTTT. Translation gives CASSPGGVGTEAFF. The chain has TRBV28 and TRBJ1-1, with a possible D match to TRBD1 (5 bases). This CDR3 comprises 14 residues. V lost 6 bases and J 4 bases, leaving 15 bases between the germline ends. Germline CDR1 MDHEN, CDR2 SYDVKM.

J is TRBJ2-7 and V is TRBV23-1; 9 bases align to TRBD1. TRBV23-1 is annotated as an ORF whose role is uncertain. This CDR3 has 18 amino acids. Trimming removed 0 bases from V and 1 base from J; junction bases left unmatched: 10. The CDR3: CASSQSWGGQGSSYEQYF. In DNA form, the CDR3 reads TGCGCCAGCAGTCAATCGTGGGGGGGACAGGGAAGTTCCTACGAGCAGTACTTC.

The chain carries TRBV5-4 and TRBJ1-1, with a possible D match to TRBD1 (6 bases). Trimming shortened V by 4 bases and J by 4 bases, and 17 bases separated the two germline ends. The CDR3 loop spans 15 amino acids. The germline gives CDR1 SGHNT, CDR2 YYREEE (reference sequence). The CDR3 sequence is CASSPWGGPGTEAFF. The CDR3 DNA sequence: TGTGCCAGCAGCCCCTGGGGGGGCCCTGGCACTGAAGCTTTCTTT.

The table lists this clone with a count of one. The V gene is TRBV19, the J gene TRBJ2-5, with D unresolved. The V end was cut by 3 bases, the J end by 5 bases, with 13 bases between. The CDR3 covers 14 residues. Germline CDR1 reads LNHDA; CDR2 reads SQIVND (reference sequence). The CDR3 DNA reads TGTGCCAGTAGTATTAGAGCGACGCTGGAGACCCAGTACTTC. Amino acid sequence: CASSIRATLETQYF.

This chain connects TRBV2 to TRBJ2-7, with TRBD2 identical over 7 bases. With 6 bases clipped from V and 6 bases from J, the junction kept 11 bases outside the gene matches. The CDR3 runs to 14 residues. Germline V CDR1 and CDR2: SNHLY, FYNNEI. CDR3 in DNA: TGTGCCAGCAGATTAAGGACTAGTGGATCCGAGCAGTACTTC. Its protein product is CASRLRTSGSEQYF.

The chain links TRBV27 to TRBJ1-2; D gene ambiguous. Germline assignment: CDR1 MNHEY and CDR2 SMNVEV (reference sequence). This CDR3 comprises 14 residues. The V gene lost 2 bases and the J gene lost 8 bases, with 15 bases spanning the gap. CDR3 nucleotide sequence: TGTGCCAGCAGTTTACGGGCAGAGGTTTGGGGCTACACCTTC. This gives the protein CASSLRAEVWGYTF.

The chain uses TRBV6-5 and TRBJ1-2; D gene unclear. The CDR3 contains 13 residues. CDR1 is MNHEY and CDR2 is SVGAGI in the germline V gene. V lost 1 base and J 7 bases, leaving 10 bases between the germline ends. The CDR3 DNA is TGTGCCAGCAGTTACTTGCGGGAGGGTGGCTACACCTTC. It codes for CASSYLREGGYTF.

The chain is built from TRBV2 and TRBJ1-1; D is possibly TRBD1 (6 bases). The CDR3 sequence is 13 residues long. V lost 7 bases, J lost 2 bases, and 11 bases lay in between. Germline V gene lookup returns CDR1 SNHLY and CDR2 FYNNEI. As DNA, the CDR3 is TGTGCCAGCACCACGGGGGCCAACACTGAAGCTTTCTTT. It translates to CASTTGANTEAFF.